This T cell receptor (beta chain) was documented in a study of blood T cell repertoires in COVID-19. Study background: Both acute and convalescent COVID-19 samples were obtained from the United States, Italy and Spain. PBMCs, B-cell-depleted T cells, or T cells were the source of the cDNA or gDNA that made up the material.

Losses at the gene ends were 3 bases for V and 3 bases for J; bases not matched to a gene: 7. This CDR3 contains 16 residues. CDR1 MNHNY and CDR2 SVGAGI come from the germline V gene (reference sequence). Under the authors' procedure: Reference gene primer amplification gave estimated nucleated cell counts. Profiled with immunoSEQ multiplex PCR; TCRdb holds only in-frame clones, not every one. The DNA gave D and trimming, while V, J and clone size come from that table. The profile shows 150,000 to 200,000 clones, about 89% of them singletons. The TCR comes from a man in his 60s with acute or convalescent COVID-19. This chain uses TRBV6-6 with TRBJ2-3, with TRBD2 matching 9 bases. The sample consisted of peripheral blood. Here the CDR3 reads CASSYMASGATDTQYF. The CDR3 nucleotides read TGTGCCAGCAGTTATATGGCTAGCGGGGCTACAGATACGCAGTATTTT.